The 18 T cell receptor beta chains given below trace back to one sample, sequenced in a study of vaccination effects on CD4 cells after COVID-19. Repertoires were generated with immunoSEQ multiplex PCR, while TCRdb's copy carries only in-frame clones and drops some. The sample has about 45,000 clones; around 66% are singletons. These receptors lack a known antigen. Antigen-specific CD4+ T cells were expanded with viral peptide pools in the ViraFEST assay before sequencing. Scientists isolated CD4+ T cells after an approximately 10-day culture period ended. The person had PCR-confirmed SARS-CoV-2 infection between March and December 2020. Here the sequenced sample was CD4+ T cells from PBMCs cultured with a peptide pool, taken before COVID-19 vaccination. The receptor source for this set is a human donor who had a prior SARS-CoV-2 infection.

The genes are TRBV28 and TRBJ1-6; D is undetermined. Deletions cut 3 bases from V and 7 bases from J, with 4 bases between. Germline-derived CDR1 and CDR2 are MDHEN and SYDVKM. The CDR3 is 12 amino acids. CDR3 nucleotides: TGTGCCAGCAGTTTGATAAATTCACCCCTCCACTTT. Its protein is CASSLINSPLHF.

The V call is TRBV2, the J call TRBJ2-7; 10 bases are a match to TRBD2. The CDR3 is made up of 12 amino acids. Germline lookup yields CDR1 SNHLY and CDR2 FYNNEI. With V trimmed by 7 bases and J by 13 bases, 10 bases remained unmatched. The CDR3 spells CASNSGGYQRYF. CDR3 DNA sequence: TGTGCCAGCAATAGCGGGGGGTATCAGCGATACTTC.

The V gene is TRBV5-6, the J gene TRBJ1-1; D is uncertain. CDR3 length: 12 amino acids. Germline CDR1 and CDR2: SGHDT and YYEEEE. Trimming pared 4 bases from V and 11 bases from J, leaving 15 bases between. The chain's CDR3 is CASSQSWTDAFF. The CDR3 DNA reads TGTGCCAGCAGCCAAAGCTGGACCGATGCTTTCTTT.

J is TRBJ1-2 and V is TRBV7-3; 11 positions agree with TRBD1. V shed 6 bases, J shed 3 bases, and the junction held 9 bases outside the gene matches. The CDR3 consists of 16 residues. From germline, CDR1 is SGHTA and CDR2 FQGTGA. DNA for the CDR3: TGTGCCAGCAGGTGGACAGGGGGCGATTTGGACTATGGCTACACCTTC. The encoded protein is CASRWTGGDLDYGYTF.

This CDR3 reads CASSFSSADTQYF. CDR3 sequence (DNA): TGTGCCAGCAGCTTTTCTAGCGCAGATACGCAGTATTTT. The rearrangement joins TRBV5-8 to TRBJ2-3; a possible D gene is TRBD2 (6 bases). Trimming stripped 2 bases from V and 4 bases from J, with 8 bases between. Germline V gene lookup returns CDR1 SGHTS and CDR2 YDEGEE. The CDR3 spans 13 residues.

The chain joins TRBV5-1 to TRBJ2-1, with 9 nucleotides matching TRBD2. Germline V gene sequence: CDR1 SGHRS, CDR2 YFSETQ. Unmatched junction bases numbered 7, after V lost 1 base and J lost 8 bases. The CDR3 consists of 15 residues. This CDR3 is CASSLMAGGLDEQFF. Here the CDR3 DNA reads TGCGCCAGCAGCTTGATGGCGGGAGGGCTTGATGAGCAGTTCTTC.

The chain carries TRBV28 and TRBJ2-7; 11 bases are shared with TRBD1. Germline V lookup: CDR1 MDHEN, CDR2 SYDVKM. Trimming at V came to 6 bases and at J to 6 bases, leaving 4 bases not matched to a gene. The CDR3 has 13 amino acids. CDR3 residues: CASSPDRGREQYF. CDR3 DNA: TGTGCCAGCAGCCCGGACAGGGGGCGCGAGCAGTACTTC.

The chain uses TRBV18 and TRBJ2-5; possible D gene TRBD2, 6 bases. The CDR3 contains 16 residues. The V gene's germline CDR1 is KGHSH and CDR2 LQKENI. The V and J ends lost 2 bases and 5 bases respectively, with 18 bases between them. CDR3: CASSPFFGGNDETQYF. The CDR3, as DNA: TGTGCCAGCTCACCATTTTTTGGGGGGAACGACGAGACCCAGTACTTC.

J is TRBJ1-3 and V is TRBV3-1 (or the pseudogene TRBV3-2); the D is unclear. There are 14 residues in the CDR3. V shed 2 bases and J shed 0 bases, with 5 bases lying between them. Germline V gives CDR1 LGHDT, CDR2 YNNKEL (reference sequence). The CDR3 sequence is CASSQTLSGNTIYF. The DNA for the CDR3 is TGTGCCAGCAGCCAAACCCTCTCTGGAAACACCATATATTTT.

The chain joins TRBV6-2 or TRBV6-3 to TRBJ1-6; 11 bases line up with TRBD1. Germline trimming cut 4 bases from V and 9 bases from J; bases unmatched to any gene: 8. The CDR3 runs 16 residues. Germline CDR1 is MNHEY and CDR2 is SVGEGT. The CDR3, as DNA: TGTGCCAGCAGTTTCCGCACCGGGACAGGGGGTTCACCCCTCCACTTT. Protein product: CASSFRTGTGGSPLHF.

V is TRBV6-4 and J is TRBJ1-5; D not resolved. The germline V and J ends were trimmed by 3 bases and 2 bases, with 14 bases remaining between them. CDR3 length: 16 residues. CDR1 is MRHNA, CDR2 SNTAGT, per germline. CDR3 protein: CASSEFEQIRNQPQHF. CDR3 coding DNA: TGTGCCAGCAGTGAGTTCGAACAAATACGCAATCAGCCCCAGCATTTT.

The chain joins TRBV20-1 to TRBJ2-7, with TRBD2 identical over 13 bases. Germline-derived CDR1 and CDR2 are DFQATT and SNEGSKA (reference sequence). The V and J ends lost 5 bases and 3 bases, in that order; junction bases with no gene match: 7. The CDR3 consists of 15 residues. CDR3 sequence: CSAGGRTSGSYEQYF. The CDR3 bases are TGCAGTGCTGGTGGTAGGACTAGCGGGAGCTACGAGCAGTACTTC.

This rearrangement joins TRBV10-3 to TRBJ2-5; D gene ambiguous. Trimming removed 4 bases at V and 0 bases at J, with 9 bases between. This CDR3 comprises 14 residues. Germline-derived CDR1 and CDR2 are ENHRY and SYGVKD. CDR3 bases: TGTGCCATCAGTGCCCAGGCAGACCAAGAGACCCAGTACTTC. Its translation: CAISAQADQETQYF.

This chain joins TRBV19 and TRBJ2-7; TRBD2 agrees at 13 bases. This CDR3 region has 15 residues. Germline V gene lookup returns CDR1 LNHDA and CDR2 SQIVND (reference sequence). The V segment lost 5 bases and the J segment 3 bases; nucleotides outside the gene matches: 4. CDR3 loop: CASSPRLAGGYEQYF. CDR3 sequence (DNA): TGTGCCAGTAGTCCCCGACTAGCGGGAGGCTACGAGCAGTACTTC.

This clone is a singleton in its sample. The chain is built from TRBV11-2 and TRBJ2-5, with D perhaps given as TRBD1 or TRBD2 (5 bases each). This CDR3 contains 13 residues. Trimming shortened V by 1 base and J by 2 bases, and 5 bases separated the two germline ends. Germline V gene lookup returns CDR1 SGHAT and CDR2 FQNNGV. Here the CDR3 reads CASSLGGQETQYF. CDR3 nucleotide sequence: TGTGCCAGCAGCTTAGGGGGGCAAGAGACCCAGTACTTC.

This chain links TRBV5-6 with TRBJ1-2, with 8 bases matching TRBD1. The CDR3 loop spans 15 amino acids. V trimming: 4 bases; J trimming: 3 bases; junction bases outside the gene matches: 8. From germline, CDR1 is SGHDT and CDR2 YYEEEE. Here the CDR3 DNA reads TGTGCCAGCAGCCGAGGACAGGGTTTTCACTATGGCTACACCTTC. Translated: CASSRGQGFHYGYTF.

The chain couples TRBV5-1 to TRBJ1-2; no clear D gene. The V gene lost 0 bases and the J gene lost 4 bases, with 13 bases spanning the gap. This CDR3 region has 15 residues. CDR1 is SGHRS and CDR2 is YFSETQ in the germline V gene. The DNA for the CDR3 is TGCGCCAGCAGCTTGGTTGGGGATCTTGGCTATGGCTACACCTTC. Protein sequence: CASSLVGDLGYGYTF.

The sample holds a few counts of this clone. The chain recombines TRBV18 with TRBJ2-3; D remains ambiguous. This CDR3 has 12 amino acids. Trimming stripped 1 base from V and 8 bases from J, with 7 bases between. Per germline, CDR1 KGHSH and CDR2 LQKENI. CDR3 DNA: TGTGCCAGCTCACCACAGACGAGTACGCAGTATTTT. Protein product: CASSPQTSTQYF.